The clone carrying this T cell receptor (beta chain) was detected a few times. This CDR3 has 19 residues. With 6 bases clipped from V and 3 bases from J, the junction kept 18 bases outside the gene matches. The data stem from a study of T-cell memory formation after mild COVID-19. TCRdb reprocessed the 5' RACE reads with MiXCR, giving one entry per CDR3 protein. This table holds about 430,000 distinct CDR3 sequences, approximately 25% found once. Sample: PBMCs or a T cell subset sorted from them (not recorded which). This sequence joins TRBV12-3 or TRBV12-4 and TRBJ2-3; TRBD2 agrees at 10 bases. The clonotype comes from an adult woman who had mild COVID-19 (a few samples of this study predate the infection). Cell type and time point are not known. CDR3 DNA sequence: TGTGCCAGCAGCCCACGCAGGCTAGCGGGAGTTTTGAGGACAGATACGCAGTATTTT. Its protein product is CASSPRRLAGVLRTDTQYF.